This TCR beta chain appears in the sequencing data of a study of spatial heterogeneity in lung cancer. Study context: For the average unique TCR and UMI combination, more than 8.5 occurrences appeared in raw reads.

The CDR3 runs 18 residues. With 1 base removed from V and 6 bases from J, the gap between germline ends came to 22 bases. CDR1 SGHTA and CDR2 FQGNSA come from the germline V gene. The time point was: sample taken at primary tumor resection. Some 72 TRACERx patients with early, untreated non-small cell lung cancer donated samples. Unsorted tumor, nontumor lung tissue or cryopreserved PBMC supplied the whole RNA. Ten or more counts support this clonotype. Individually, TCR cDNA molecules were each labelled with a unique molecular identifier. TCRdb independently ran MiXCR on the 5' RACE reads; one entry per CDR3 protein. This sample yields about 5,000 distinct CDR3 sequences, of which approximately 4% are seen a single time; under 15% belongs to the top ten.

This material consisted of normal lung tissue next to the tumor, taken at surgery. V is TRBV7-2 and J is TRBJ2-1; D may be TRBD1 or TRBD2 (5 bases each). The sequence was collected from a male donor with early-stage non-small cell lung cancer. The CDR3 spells CASSLDLRRAVDSNEQFF. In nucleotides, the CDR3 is TGTGCCAGCAGCTTAGACCTTCGGAGAGCGGTCGACAGCAATGAGCAGTTCTTC.